This T cell receptor beta chain was recorded in a study of blood T cell repertoires in COVID-19. The germline CDR1 and CDR2 sequences are SGHTA and FQGNSA. The CDR3 length is 15 residues. The ends lost 1 base at V and 3 bases at J; junction bases unmatched: 6. Original methodology: Cell counts per sample came from amplifying reference gene primers. Sequencing was performed with immunoSEQ multiplex PCR; in TCRdb, only in-frame clones are kept and a portion is missing. The V and J calls and clone size were taken over from that table, and D and trimming were inferred from the DNA. Of 250,000 to 300,000 clones listed, 86% are singletons. Enrollment of patients from Seattle took place during active infection, with longitudinal follow-up.

The rearrangement uses TRBV7-2 and TRBJ2-7; 7 nucleotides agree with TRBD2. Sequencing used peripheral blood. The TCR was taken from an older woman with COVID-19, enrolled during active disease. The CDR3: CASSLGGLVGYEQYF. CDR3 sequence (DNA): TGTGCCAGCAGCTTAGGAGGACTAGTTGGCTACGAGCAGTACTTC.